One sample yielded the 22 T cell receptor beta chains listed below, sequenced in a study of identical twins. MiXCR, run by TCRdb on the 5' RACE reads, gives a single entry per CDR3 protein. The sample records 500,000 or so distinct CDR3 sequences, approximately 14% being singletons. This sample was shared with a second study, whose subject was yellow fever vaccine responses in identical twins.

The source material was CD4+ T cells sorted from blood. These receptors were obtained from a young woman in good health.

This clonotype was detected a few times. The gene calls are TRBV30 and TRBJ2-1; unclear D gene. Germline V gives CDR1 GTSNPN, CDR2 SVGIG (reference sequence). Trimming cost V 2 bases and J 6 bases, with 8 bases left between them. The CDR3 spans 12 residues. The CDR3 region has the DNA TGTGCCTGGAGTAGTGGCCCCAATGAGCAGTTCTTC. The encoded protein is CAWSSGPNEQFF.

This clonotype has more than one count but fewer than ten. The V gene is TRBV5-1, the J gene TRBJ2-2, with D unresolved. Germline loops: CDR1 SGHRS, CDR2 YFSETQ. Trimming removed 0 bases at V and 1 base at J, with 7 bases between. This CDR3 comprises 15 residues. CDR3 sequence: CASSLAVLNTGELFF. The CDR3 DNA sequence: TGCGCCAGCAGCTTGGCCGTGTTGAACACCGGGGAGCTGTTTTTT.

There are a few counts of this clonotype. V usage is TRBV5-6 and J usage is TRBJ2-3; TRBD2 matches at 11 bases. Trimming at V came to 2 bases and at J to 3 bases, leaving 8 bases not matched to a gene. Germline V lookup: CDR1 SGHDT, CDR2 YYEEEE. This CDR3 has 17 amino acids. The CDR3 DNA reads TGTGCCAGCAGCTTAGAATTTAGCGGGAGGGCAACAGATACGCAGTATTTT. It yields the protein CASSLEFSGRATDTQYF.

This sequence joins TRBV3-1 and TRBJ2-3; D is possibly TRBD2 (6 bases). The CDR3 extends over 15 amino acids. V was shortened by 2 bases and J by 4 bases, with 13 bases between the two germline ends. The germline V gene has CDR1 LGHDT and CDR2 YNNKEL (reference sequence). The DNA for the CDR3 is TGTGCCAGCAGCCAATTGAGGGCGGGATCAGATACGCAGTATTTT. This sequence encodes CASSQLRAGSDTQYF.

This clonotype was seen a few times. CDR3 nucleotides: TGTGCCACCCGACAGGACTACTCCTACGAGCAGTACTTC. Translation: CATRQDYSYEQYF. V gene TRBV2 combines with J gene TRBJ2-7, with D possibly called TRBD1 or TRBD2 (6 bases each). The CDR3 contains 13 residues. V was cut by 10 bases and J by 0 bases, with 13 bases left in between. Germline CDR1 and CDR2: SNHLY and FYNNEI.

This rearrangement joins TRBV12-3 or TRBV12-4 to TRBJ1-6; D is undetermined. This CDR3 is 15 amino acids long. Trimming left V 7 bases short and J 7 bases short, with 17 bases between. The CDR3 nucleotides are TGTGCCAGCAACTTAGAGGAGGGCTCAAATTCACCCCTCCACTTT. Amino acids: CASNLEEGSNSPLHF.

There are many counts of this clonotype. The J gene is TRBJ2-7, the V gene TRBV4-1; 9 nucleotides line up with TRBD2. The J segment lost 2 bases and the V segment lost 4 bases, leaving 6 bases of the junction unmatched. CDR1 MGHRA and CDR2 YSYEKL come from the germline V gene. The CDR3 length is 15 residues. CDR3 DNA: TGCGCCAGCAGCCCGCAGACTAGCGGTACCTACGAGCAGTACTTC. Its protein is CASSPQTSGTYEQYF.

This clonotype has more than one count but fewer than ten. The genes are TRBV30 and TRBJ2-4; TRBD1 agrees at 9 bases. Trimming at V came to 5 bases and at J to 4 bases, leaving 0 bases not matched to a gene. This CDR3 is 12 amino acids long. Germline CDR1 GTSNPN, CDR2 SVGIG (reference sequence). As DNA, the CDR3 is TGTGCCTGGGGGACAGGGAAAAACATTCAGTACTTC. Translating gives CAWGTGKNIQYF.

The chain has TRBV24-1 and TRBJ2-7; TRBD2 agrees at 7 bases. The CDR3 consists of 13 residues. Germline CDR1 KGHDR, CDR2 SFDVKD. The V and J ends lost 11 bases and 5 bases, in that order; junction bases with no gene match: 11. The CDR3 reads CAIQGAGRNEQYF. The CDR3 DNA follows: TGTGCCATCCAGGGAGCGGGACGGAACGAGCAGTACTTC.

V gene TRBV10-3 combines with J gene TRBJ2-5; a possible D gene is TRBD2 (5 bases). Trimming removed 2 bases from V and 0 bases from J, with 16 bases in between. Germline assignment: CDR1 ENHRY and CDR2 SYGVKD. This CDR3 comprises 17 residues. CDR3 nucleotide sequence: TGTGCCATCAGTGAGAGGATCGCGGGTTCTTACCAAGAGACCCAGTACTTC. Its translation is CAISERIAGSYQETQYF.

The rearrangement links TRBV3-1 to TRBJ2-1; D gene uncertain. The germline gives CDR1 LGHDT, CDR2 YNNKEL (reference sequence). The CDR3 runs to 15 residues. Trimming took 0 bases from V and 5 from J, leaving 11 bases between them. The CDR3 spells CASSQDDPPHNEQFF. In DNA, the CDR3 is TGTGCCAGCAGCCAAGATGACCCCCCACACAATGAGCAGTTCTTC.

This chain uses TRBV20-1 with TRBJ2-3; 7 nucleotides align to TRBD2. Germline trimming cut 3 bases from V and 10 bases from J; bases unmatched to any gene: 16. Germline CDR1 is DFQATT and CDR2 is SNEGSKA (reference sequence). The CDR3 consists of 15 residues. CDR3 sequence: CSASSASGLPDSQYF. DNA for the CDR3: TGCAGTGCTAGTTCGGCTAGCGGCCTACCGGATTCGCAGTATTTT.

This clonotype was found many times. The gene calls are TRBV15 and TRBJ2-1; 9 nucleotides line up with TRBD2. Germline assignment: CDR1 LNHNV and CDR2 YYDKDF (reference sequence). The junction had 5 bases not matched to a gene; V was cut back by 2 bases and J by 0 bases. This CDR3 spans 17 amino acids. The CDR3 bases are TGTGCCACCAGCAGAAATAGCGGGAGTGGCTCCTACAATGAGCAGTTCTTC. Amino acid sequence: CATSRNSGSGSYNEQFF.

The chain carries TRBV20-1 and TRBJ1-2, with D perhaps matching TRBD1 (5 bases). The V gene's germline CDR1 is DFQATT and CDR2 SNEGSKA (reference sequence). The CDR3 loop spans 12 amino acids. Trimming left V 3 bases short and J 4 bases short, with 9 bases between. For the CDR3, the DNA is TGCAGTGCTAGGGAGGACACCTATGGCTACACCTTC. It translates to CSAREDTYGYTF.

This chain joins TRBV10-3 and TRBJ2-7, with TRBD2 identical over 8 bases. J gave up 6 bases and V 9 bases, and 10 bases lay outside the gene matches. This CDR3 region has 13 residues. CDR1 is ENHRY and CDR2 is SYGVKD in the germline V gene. The CDR3 sequence: CAITGGRPSEQYF. The CDR3 DNA reads TGTGCCATTACGGGGGGGCGACCCAGCGAGCAGTACTTC.

The chain joins TRBV3-1 to TRBJ1-2; 7 bases fit TRBD1. Germline CDR1 is LGHDT and CDR2 is YNNKEL (reference sequence). The ends lost 6 bases at V and 2 bases at J; junction bases unmatched: 9. The CDR3 loop spans 15 amino acids. Written as DNA, the CDR3 is TGTGCCAGCAGTCCTGGGGACAGAACCAACTATGGCTACACCTTC. Its protein product is CASSPGDRTNYGYTF.

Only a few counts were recorded for this clonotype. V and J are TRBV18 and TRBJ2-7; D gene unclear. The germline V gene encodes CDR1 KGHSH and CDR2 LQKENI. The ends were cut back, 2 bases at V and 0 bases at J, with 11 bases in the middle. The CDR3 extends over 15 amino acids. The CDR3 DNA reads TGTGCCAGCTCACCAAGTTCACTCCCCTCCTACGAGCAGTACTTC. Protein: CASSPSSLPSYEQYF.

The CDR3 reads CASIPLAGGETQYF. The CDR3 nucleotides are TGTGCCAGCATCCCACTAGCGGGTGGGGAGACCCAGTACTTC. V gene TRBV11-2 combines with J gene TRBJ2-5; 9 nucleotides align to TRBD2. The CDR3 totals 14 residues. The V segment lost 7 bases and the J segment 5 bases; nucleotides outside the gene matches: 8. In germline, CDR1 is SGHAT, CDR2 FQNNGV.

The rearrangement uses TRBV19 and TRBJ2-1; D unresolved. V lost 3 bases to trimming and J lost 10 bases, with 16 bases between them. Germline V gives CDR1 LNHDA, CDR2 SQIVND (reference sequence). This CDR3 is 14 amino acids long. For the CDR3, the DNA is TGTGCCAGTAGTATTGCGGCCCCTGCGCTGGAGCAGTTCTTC. It encodes CASSIAAPALEQFF. The full variable domain, in which reference TRBV19 and TRBJ2-1 provide the parts outside the CDR3, is DGGITQSPKYLFRKEGQNVTLSCEQNLNHDAMYWYRQDPGQGLRLIYYSQIVNDFQKGDIAEGYSVSREKKESFPLTVTSAQKNPTAFYLCASSIAAPALEQFFGPGTRLTVL.

This clonotype was recorded a few times. The gene calls are TRBV20-1 and TRBJ2-7; possibly TRBD2 for D (5 bases). The V gene lost 3 bases and the J gene lost 2 bases, with 14 bases spanning the gap. The germline V gene encodes CDR1 DFQATT and CDR2 SNEGSKA (reference sequence). The CDR3 has 14 residues. The CDR3 sequence is CSASPVGKAYEQYF. CDR3 DNA sequence: TGCAGTGCTAGCCCGGTCGGGAAAGCCTACGAGCAGTACTTC.

The chain carries TRBV7-8 and TRBJ2-5; 9 bases map to TRBD2. V trimming: 2 bases; J trimming: 0 bases; junction bases outside the gene matches: 10. This CDR3 comprises 18 residues. Germline V gives CDR1 SGHVS, CDR2 FQNEAQ. This CDR3 reads CASSLNPSGTSYQETQYF. In nucleotides, the CDR3 is TGTGCCAGCAGCTTAAACCCTAGCGGGACTTCTTACCAAGAGACCCAGTACTTC.

The chain joins TRBV27 to TRBJ2-3; no clear D. This CDR3 comprises 14 residues. Germline CDR1 is MNHEY and CDR2 is SMNVEV (reference sequence). V was shortened by 0 bases and J by 2 bases, with 6 bases between the two germline ends. CDR3 sequence: CASSLSNPTDTQYF. In nucleotides, the CDR3 is TGTGCCAGCAGTTTATCGAACCCCACAGATACGCAGTATTTT.